This TCR beta chain originates from a study of blood T cell repertoires in COVID-19. The protocol was immunoSEQ multiplex PCR, while the TCRdb copy is restricted to in-frame clones and leaves out a portion. The repertoire includes about 260,000 clones, around nine tenths of them detected once, and 8.5% to 9% sits in the top ten. Trimming cost V 6 bases and J 6 bases, with 17 bases left between them. The CDR3 extends over 14 amino acids. Germline CDR1 MNHEY, CDR2 SVGAGI. The material sequenced was peripheral blood. The V gene is TRBV6-5, the J gene TRBJ1-1; possible D gene TRBD1, 6 bases. The sequence was collected from a man in his forties with active or convalescent COVID-19. CDR3 bases: TGTGCCAGCAGCCCCCGGACAGTCCCGGCTGAAGCTTTCTTT. This translates into CASSPRTVPAEAFF.